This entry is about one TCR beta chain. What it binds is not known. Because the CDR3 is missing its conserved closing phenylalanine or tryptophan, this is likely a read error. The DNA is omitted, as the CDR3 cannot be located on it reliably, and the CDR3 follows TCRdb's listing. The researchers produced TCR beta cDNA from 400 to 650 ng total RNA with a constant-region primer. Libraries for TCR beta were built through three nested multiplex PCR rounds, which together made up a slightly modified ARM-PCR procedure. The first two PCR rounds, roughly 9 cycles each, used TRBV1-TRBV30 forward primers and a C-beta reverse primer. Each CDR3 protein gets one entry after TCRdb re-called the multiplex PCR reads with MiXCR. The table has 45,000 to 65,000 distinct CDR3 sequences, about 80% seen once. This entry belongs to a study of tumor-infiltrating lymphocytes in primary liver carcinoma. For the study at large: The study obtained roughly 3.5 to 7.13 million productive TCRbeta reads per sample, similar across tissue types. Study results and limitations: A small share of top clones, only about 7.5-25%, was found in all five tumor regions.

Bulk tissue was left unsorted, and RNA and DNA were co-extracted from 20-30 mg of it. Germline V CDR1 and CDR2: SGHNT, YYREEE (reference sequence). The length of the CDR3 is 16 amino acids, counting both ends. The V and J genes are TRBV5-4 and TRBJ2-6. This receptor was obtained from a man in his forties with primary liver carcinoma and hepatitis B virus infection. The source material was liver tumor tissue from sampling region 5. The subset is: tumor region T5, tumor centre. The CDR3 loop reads CASSKGAFSGANVLTV.